This passage covers 26 T cell receptor beta chains from one sample sequenced in a study of T cells in Graves' hyperthyroidism and ophthalmopathy. TCR beta CDR3 regions were amplified from RNA transcripts. Researchers ran a first-round RT-PCR on the TCR CDR3 using the HTBI primer set. A single record per CDR3 protein comes from TCRdb applying MiXCR to the multiplex PCR reads. Here the sample spans some 500,000 distinct CDR3 sequences, about 15% being singletons. Source material: blood. Source of these receptors: a woman between 18 and 30 years old with Graves' hyperthyroidism.

Many counts were recorded for this clonotype. This sequence joins TRBV2 and TRBJ2-1; D remains ambiguous. Germline V gene data show CDR1 as SNHLY and CDR2 as FYNNEI. Trimming shortened V by 7 bases and J by 7 bases, and 14 bases separated the two germline ends. The CDR3 has 13 residues. In nucleotides, the CDR3 is TGTGCCAGCATGTTAGCTGTTTCTAATGAGCAGTTCTTC. Translation: CASMLAVSNEQFF.

This chain links TRBV20-1 with TRBJ1-4; D unclear. The CDR3 has 14 amino acids. Germline lookup yields CDR1 DFQATT and CDR2 SNEGSKA (reference sequence). V lost 5 bases and J 8 bases, leaving 18 bases between the germline ends. The CDR3 loop reads CSARVTTGGEKLFF. CDR3 in DNA: TGCAGTGCTCGCGTGACTACCGGAGGGGAAAAACTGTTTTTT.

In its sample, this clonotype was seen many times. The rearrangement uses TRBV3-1 and TRBJ1-1, with D unresolved. The CDR3 runs 14 residues. V gave up 2 bases and J gave up 3 bases, with 10 bases separating them. Germline CDR1 reads LGHDT; CDR2 reads YNNKEL (reference sequence). The CDR3 nucleotides are TGTGCCAGCAGCCAAAGGGAGGGCTACACTGAAGCTTTCTTT. Amino acid sequence: CASSQREGYTEAFF.

The CDR3 DNA reads TGTGCCAGCAGCGTAATGGGGTCATCGGAAAAACTGTTTTTT. Its protein is CASSVMGSSEKLFF. The rearrangement joins TRBV9 to TRBJ1-4, with D unclear. Germline V gene data show CDR1 as SGDLS and CDR2 as YYNGEE. Trimming left V 1 base short and J 8 bases short, with 12 bases between. This CDR3 is built from 14 residues.

This clonotype showed up many times. The chain links TRBV28 to TRBJ1-5; tentatively, D is TRBD1 (5 bases). The CDR3 totals 12 residues. Germline V gives CDR1 MDHEN, CDR2 SYDVKM. The germline V and J ends were trimmed by 2 bases and 11 bases, with 10 bases remaining between them. The CDR3 nucleotides are TGTGCCAGCAGTTTAAAAGGGACGACCCAGCATTTT. Its translation is CASSLKGTTQHF.

The gene calls are TRBV19 and TRBJ2-7; 12 nucleotides line up with TRBD2. The CDR3 length is 16 residues. With 5 bases clipped from V and 3 bases from J, the junction kept 8 bases outside the gene matches. The germline V gene encodes CDR1 LNHDA and CDR2 SQIVND (reference sequence). In nucleotides, the CDR3 is TGTGCCAGTAGTTCCAGGACTAGCGGGACCCTCTACGAGCAGTACTTC. Protein: CASSSRTSGTLYEQYF. Combining the CDR3 with reference TRBV19 and TRBJ2-7 gives the whole variable domain DGGITQSPKYLFRKEGQNVTLSCEQNLNHDAMYWYRQDPGQGLRLIYYSQIVNDFQKGDIAEGYSVSREKKESFPLTVTSAQKNPTAFYLCASSSRTSGTLYEQYFGPGTRLTVT.

V usage is TRBV28 and J usage is TRBJ2-3, with TRBD1 identical over 7 bases. The trim removed 5 bases at V and 4 bases at J, leaving 6 bases unmatched. Germline V gene lookup returns CDR1 MDHEN and CDR2 SYDVKM. The CDR3 is made up of 14 amino acids. CDR3 loop: CASSPWGQPDTQYF. CDR3 nucleotide sequence: TGTGCCAGCAGTCCTTGGGGACAGCCAGATACGCAGTATTTT. Looking up the rest from reference TRBV28 and TRBJ2-3 gives the full variable domain: DVKVTQSSRYLVKRTGEKVFLECVQDMDHENMFWYRQDPGLGLRLIYFSYDVKMKEKGDIPEGYSVSREKKERFSLILESASTNQTSMYLCASSPWGQPDTQYFGPGTRLTVL.

This clonotype has a handful of counts. CDR3 sequence: CASGLGGRGRLNEQFF. CDR3 DNA sequence: TGTGCTAGTGGTTTGGGGGGCAGGGGGCGTCTCAATGAGCAGTTCTTC. The V call is TRBV12-5, the J call TRBJ2-1; TRBD1 agrees at 8 bases. The germline V gene encodes CDR1 LGHNT and CDR2 FRNRAP. This CDR3 comprises 16 residues. V was clipped by 1 base and J by 6 bases; unmatched bases: 8.

This clonotype was counted between two and nine times. The rearrangement uses TRBV7-2 and TRBJ2-2, with D perhaps given as TRBD1 or TRBD2 (6 bases each). Germline V lookup: CDR1 SGHTA, CDR2 FQGNSA. V was cut by 5 bases and J by 4 bases, with 17 bases left in between. The CDR3 spans 16 residues. CDR3 loop: CASSPRSGAGTGELFF. The DNA of the CDR3 is TGTGCCAGCAGCCCTAGGTCGGGGGCGGGCACCGGGGAGCTGTTTTTT.

The chain joins TRBV7-3 to TRBJ2-2; perhaps D is TRBD1 or TRBD2 (5 bases each). V was shortened by 3 bases and J by 4 bases, with 12 bases between the two germline ends. From germline, CDR1 is SGHTA and CDR2 FQGTGA. The CDR3 extends over 15 amino acids. DNA of the CDR3: TGTGCCAGCAGCTTCGGGACGCCAGCCACCGGGGAGCTGTTTTTT. It is translated as CASSFGTPATGELFF. Combining the CDR3 with reference TRBV7-3 and TRBJ2-2 gives the whole variable domain GAGVSQTPSNKVTEKGKYVELRCDPISGHTALYWYRQSLGQGPEFLIYFQGTGAADDSGLPNDRFFAVRPEGSVSTLKIQRTERGDSAVYLCASSFGTPATGELFFGEGSRLTVL.

This clonotype was observed at least ten times. J is TRBJ1-4 and V is TRBV2; D ambiguous. CDR1 and CDR2 from the germline V gene are SNHLY and FYNNEI. The CDR3 has 15 amino acids. V shed 4 bases and J shed 4 bases, with 13 bases lying between them. CDR3 region: CASSAGMLVNEKLFF. DNA for the CDR3: TGTGCCAGCAGTGCAGGAATGCTCGTTAATGAAAAACTGTTTTTT. The whole variable domain, filled in from reference TRBV2 and TRBJ1-4, reads EPEVTQTPSHQVTQMGQEVILRCVPISNHLYFYWYRQILGQKVEFLVSFYNNEISEKSEIFDDQFSVERPDGSNFTLKIRSTKLEDSAMYFCASSAGMLVNEKLFFGSGTQLSVL.

Many counts were recorded for this clonotype. The chain carries TRBV11-3 and TRBJ2-5; no firm D call. This CDR3 has 13 amino acids. Germline loops: CDR1 SGHNT, CDR2 YENEEA. V shed 0 bases and J shed 7 bases, with 9 bases lying between them. The CDR3 sequence: CASSLEARATQYF. The CDR3, as DNA: TGTGCCAGCAGCTTAGAGGCGCGTGCGACCCAGTACTTC.

The chain carries TRBV6-1 and TRBJ1-1, with D possibly being TRBD1 (5 bases). Germline V lookup: CDR1 MNHNS, CDR2 SASEGT. CDR3 size: 15 residues. V was shortened by 3 bases and J by 5 bases, with 16 bases between the two germline ends. CDR3 loop: CASSERGRKFTEAFF. CDR3 nucleotides: TGTGCCAGCAGTGAGAGGGGCCGGAAATTTACTGAAGCTTTCTTT.

This clonotype was counted at least ten times. V usage is TRBV5-1 and J usage is TRBJ2-7; possible D gene TRBD2, 5 bases. CDR1 is SGHRS and CDR2 is YFSETQ in the germline V gene. Trimming cost V 1 base and J 2 bases, with 10 bases left between them. The CDR3 covers 14 residues. The chain's CDR3 is CASSLPGGTYEQYF. The CDR3, as DNA: TGCGCCAGCAGCTTGCCCGGAGGAACCTACGAGCAGTACTTC.

This clonotype occurred many times. This rearrangement joins TRBV6-1 to TRBJ2-3; TRBD2 aligns across 12 bases. Per germline, CDR1 MNHNS and CDR2 SASEGT. J lost 1 base, V lost 6 bases, and 11 bases had no gene match. The CDR3 contains 18 residues. CDR3 loop: CASSREASGRAGTDTQYF. In DNA form, the CDR3 reads TGTGCCAGCAGCCGAGAGGCTAGCGGGAGGGCCGGCACAGATACGCAGTATTTT.

This clonotype was observed many times. V is TRBV20-1 and J is TRBJ2-5; TRBD2 aligns across 16 bases. Germline values: CDR1 DFQATT, CDR2 SNEGSKA (reference sequence). V was pared by 3 bases and J by 5 bases, with 3 bases of the junction left unmatched. The CDR3 spans 15 residues. The chain's CDR3 is CSARGLAGGRETQYF. The CDR3 region has the DNA TGCAGTGCTAGGGGACTAGCGGGAGGGCGGGAGACCCAGTACTTC.

In its sample, this clonotype was seen a few times. The gene calls are TRBV13 and TRBJ2-5; TRBD2 agrees at 8 bases. The CDR3 runs 14 residues. V trimming: 0 bases; J trimming: 4 bases; junction bases outside the gene matches: 1. CDR1 and CDR2 from the germline V gene are PRHDT and FYEKMQ (reference sequence). The CDR3 reads CASSLGSGGETQYF. As DNA, the CDR3 is TGTGCCAGCAGCTTAGGGAGCGGGGGAGAGACCCAGTACTTC.

Ten or more counts support this clonotype. The rearrangement uses TRBV20-1 and TRBJ2-1; TRBD2 aligns across 9 bases. Trimming took 0 bases from V and 2 from J; bases not matched to a gene: 11. Per the germline V gene, CDR1 is DFQATT and CDR2 is SNEGSKA (reference sequence). The CDR3 covers 18 residues. The CDR3 loop is CSARDLPSTSGPYNEQFF. As DNA, the CDR3 is TGCAGTGCTAGAGATCTGCCCTCGACTAGCGGCCCCTACAATGAGCAGTTCTTC.

The chain recombines TRBV9 with TRBJ2-1, with D unresolved. V dropped 0 bases and J dropped 1 base, with 8 bases sitting between them. CDR3 size: 15 residues. Per germline, CDR1 SGDLS and CDR2 YYNGEE. The CDR3 loop reads CASSVVLGSYNEQFF. CDR3 bases: TGTGCCAGCAGCGTAGTGCTGGGTTCCTACAATGAGCAGTTCTTC.

A word on this clonotype: One end of the junction fails to match germline, which may point to a read error. The genes are TRBV19 and TRBJ1-5; 8 bases align to TRBD1. The germline V gene has CDR1 LNHDA and CDR2 SQIVND (reference sequence). This CDR3 has 14 residues. The CDR3 sequence: CPSSPGTGGQPQHF. The CDR3, as DNA: TGTCCCAGTAGTCCCGGGACAGGCGGGCAGCCCCAGCATTTT.

This clonotype was found many times. This rearrangement joins TRBV9 to TRBJ2-1; 10 nucleotides agree with TRBD2. The V and J ends lost 3 bases and 3 bases, in that order; junction bases with no gene match: 15. Germline values: CDR1 SGDLS, CDR2 YYNGEE. There are 19 residues in the CDR3. The CDR3 loop reads CASSGLHSASGSNYNEQFF. CDR3 nucleotides: TGTGCCAGCAGCGGTCTCCATTCGGCTAGCGGGAGTAACTACAATGAGCAGTTCTTC.

The rearrangement links TRBV6-1 to TRBJ1-3; a possible D gene is TRBD1 (6 bases). Trimming removed 6 bases at V and 4 bases at J, with 16 bases between. Germline assignment: CDR1 MNHNS and CDR2 SASEGT. The CDR3 extends over 15 amino acids. The CDR3 loop reads CASRSGGGQGNTIYF. DNA of the CDR3: TGTGCCAGCAGATCCGGGGGGGGCCAGGGAAACACCATATATTTT.

Many counts were recorded for this clonotype. This chain joins TRBV11-2 and TRBJ2-1; 12 nucleotides align to TRBD2. This CDR3 region has 16 residues. Germline-derived CDR1 and CDR2 are SGHAT and FQNNGV. J was trimmed by 6 bases and V by 2 bases; bases with no gene match: 5. The CDR3 region has the DNA TGTGCCAGCAGCTTAACACTAGCGGGAGGCCTCAATGAGCAGTTCTTC. Protein: CASSLTLAGGLNEQFF.

The chain carries TRBV10-1 and TRBJ1-2, with D possibly being TRBD1 (6 bases). V lost 3 bases and J lost 5, with 10 bases in between. This CDR3 region has 13 residues. CDR1 and CDR2 from the germline V gene are WNHNN and SYGVQD (reference sequence). The CDR3 DNA is TGCGCCAGCAGTGATCGAACAGGGTATGGCTACACCTTC. It is translated as CASSDRTGYGYTF.

The rearrangement links TRBV4-1 to TRBJ1-1; D gene uncertain. Germline V gene data show CDR1 as MGHRA and CDR2 as YSYEKL. The CDR3 has 13 amino acids. Trimming removed 4 bases from V and 6 bases from J, with 12 bases in between. CDR3 DNA sequence: TGCGCCAGCAGCCCTAAGACGAGTCCTGAAGCTTTCTTT. It yields the protein CASSPKTSPEAFF.

The table lists this clonotype with a few counts. The J gene is TRBJ1-4, the V gene TRBV10-1; a possible D gene is TRBD1 (5 bases). The germline CDR1 and CDR2 sequences are WNHNN and SYGVQD (reference sequence). The ends were cut back, 3 bases at V and 3 bases at J, with 8 bases in the middle. This CDR3 has 14 amino acids. CDR3 region: CASSDGTANEKLFF. CDR3 in DNA: TGCGCCAGCAGTGACGGGACGGCTAATGAAAAACTGTTTTTT.